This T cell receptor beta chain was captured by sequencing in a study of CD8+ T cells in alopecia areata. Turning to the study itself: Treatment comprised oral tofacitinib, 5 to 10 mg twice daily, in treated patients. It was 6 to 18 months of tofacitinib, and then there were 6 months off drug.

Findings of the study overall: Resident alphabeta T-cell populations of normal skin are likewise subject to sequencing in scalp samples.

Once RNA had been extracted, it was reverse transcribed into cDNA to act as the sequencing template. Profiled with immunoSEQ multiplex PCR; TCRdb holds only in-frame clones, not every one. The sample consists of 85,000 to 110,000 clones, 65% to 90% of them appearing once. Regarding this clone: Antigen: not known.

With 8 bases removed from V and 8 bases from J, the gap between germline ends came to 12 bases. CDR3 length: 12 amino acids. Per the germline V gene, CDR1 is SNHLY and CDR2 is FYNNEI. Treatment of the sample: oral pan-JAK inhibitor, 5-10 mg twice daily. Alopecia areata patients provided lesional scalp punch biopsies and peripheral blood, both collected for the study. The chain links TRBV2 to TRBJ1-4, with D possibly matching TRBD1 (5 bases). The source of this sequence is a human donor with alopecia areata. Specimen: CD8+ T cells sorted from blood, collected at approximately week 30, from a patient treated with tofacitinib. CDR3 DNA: TGTGCCAGCGACAGCCGAAAGGAAAAACTGTTTTTT. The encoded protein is CASDSRKEKLFF. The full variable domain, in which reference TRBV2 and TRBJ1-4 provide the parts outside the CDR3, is EPEVTQTPSHQVTQMGQEVILRCVPISNHLYFYWYRQILGQKVEFLVSFYNNEISEKSEIFDDQFSVERPDGSNFTLKIRSTKLEDSAMYFCASDSRKEKLFFGSGTQLSVL.